This T cell receptor (beta chain) is drawn from a study of blood T cell repertoires in COVID-19. Study details: The United States, Italy and Spain provided the acute and convalescent COVID-19 samples. The analysed material was cDNA or gDNA that came from T cells, B-cell-depleted T cells, or PBMCs.

This clone was found once. How the authors handled the data: How many nucleated cells were present was estimated from reference gene primer amplification. Assay: immunoSEQ multiplex PCR; the TCRdb copy retains only in-frame clones and omits some. V, J and clone size derive from that table, while D and trimming were established from the DNA sequence. The repertoire holds tens of thousands of clones, with around nine tenths as singletons. V was pared by 6 bases and J by 1 base, with 25 bases between. The CDR3 loop spans 19 amino acids. Per germline, CDR1 SGHTA and CDR2 FQGTGA. The material sequenced was peripheral blood. The chain recombines TRBV7-3 with TRBJ1-5, with D perhaps matching TRBD1 (6 bases). This TCR came from a human donor with active COVID-19. The donor label of this sample is uncertain. The CDR3 sequence is CASSWDTTSPYWSNQPQHF. DNA for the CDR3: TGTGCCAGCAGTTGGGACACCACGTCCCCATATTGGAGCAATCAGCCCCAGCATTTT.